This T cell receptor beta chain was sequenced during a study of T cell changes during pregnancy in multiple sclerosis. Method: immunoSEQ multiplex PCR; TCRdb's copy keeps in-frame clones and lacks some. The table shows about 40,000 clones, with about nine tenths occurring only once. V was clipped by 1 base and J by 11 bases, with 14 bases between them. Germline CDR1 SGHTA, CDR2 FQGNSA. This CDR3 is built from 13 residues. This clonotype was obtained from a female donor in good health, enrolled as a control in a pregnancy study. The sample in question was peripheral blood, obtained in the second trimester of pregnancy. The rearrangement links TRBV7-2 to TRBJ1-2; no clear D gene. The CDR3 loop reads CASSLESMSSYTF. In DNA, the CDR3 is TGTGCCAGCAGCTTAGAGTCTATGAGCTCGTACACCTTC.